This T cell receptor beta chain was captured by sequencing in a study of T-cell reconstitution after alpha-beta-depleted transplantation in children. For TCRbeta, the library was prepared with unique molecular identifiers. TCRdb redid the calling of the PCR reads with MiXCR, one entry per CDR3 protein. The table includes around 92,000 distinct CDR3 sequences, about 12% detected once. CDR3 size: 15 residues. With 0 bases clipped from V and 7 bases from J, the junction kept 6 bases outside the gene matches. The germline V gene has CDR1 SGHRS and CDR2 YFSETQ. This clonotype was counted many times. The V gene is TRBV5-1, the J gene TRBJ1-2; TRBD1 agrees at 10 bases. This clonotype originated in a human donor who donated a stem cell graft to a child with inherited bone marrow failure. The starting material was PBMCs from the stem cell graft donor, obtained from the stem cell graft. CDR3: CASSLDGTGVGGYTF. The CDR3, as DNA: TGCGCCAGCAGCTTGGATGGGACAGGGGTCGGTGGCTACACCTTC.